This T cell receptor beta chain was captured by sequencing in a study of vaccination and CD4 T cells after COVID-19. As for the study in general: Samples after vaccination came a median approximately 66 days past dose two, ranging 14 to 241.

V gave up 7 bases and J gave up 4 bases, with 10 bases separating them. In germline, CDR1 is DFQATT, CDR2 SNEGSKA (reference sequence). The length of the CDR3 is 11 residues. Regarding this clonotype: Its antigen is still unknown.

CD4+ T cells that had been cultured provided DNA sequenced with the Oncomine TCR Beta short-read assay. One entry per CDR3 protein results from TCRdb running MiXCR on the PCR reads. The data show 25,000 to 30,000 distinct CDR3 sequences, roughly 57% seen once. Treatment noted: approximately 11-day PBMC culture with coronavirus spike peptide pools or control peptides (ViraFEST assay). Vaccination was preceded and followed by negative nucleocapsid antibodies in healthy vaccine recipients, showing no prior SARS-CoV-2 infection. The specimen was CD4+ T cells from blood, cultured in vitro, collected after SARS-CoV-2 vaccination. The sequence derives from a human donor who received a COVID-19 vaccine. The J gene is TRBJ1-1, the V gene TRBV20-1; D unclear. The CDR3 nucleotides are TGCAGTGGGGAGGGAGGCACTGAAGCTTTCTTT. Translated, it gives CSGEGGTEAFF.